This T cell receptor beta chain emerged from a study of tumor-infiltrating lymphocytes in primary liver carcinoma. Overall study: Maximum tumor diameters ranged from about 4.2 to 11 cm, stage T1-T3 N0M0.

The authors made TCR beta cDNA from about 500 ng total RNA with a constant-region primer. It was through three nested multiplex PCR rounds of slightly modified ARM-PCR that TCR beta libraries arose. PCR rounds one and two used TRBV1-TRBV30 forward primers with a C-beta reverse primer for 10 cycles each. Using its own MiXCR run on the multiplex PCR reads, TCRdb lists one record per CDR3 protein. This table holds over 250,000 distinct CDR3 sequences, roughly 60% found once. CDR1 is SGHKS, CDR2 YYEKEE, per germline (reference sequence). The CDR3 loop spans 16 amino acids. Losses at the gene ends were 0 bases for V and 5 bases for J; bases not matched to a gene: 6. Out of unsorted whole blood came the blood RNA, and germline DNA was extracted as well.

The specimen was peripheral blood. This rearrangement joins TRBV5-5 to TRBJ2-5, with TRBD1 matching 11 bases. This clonotype was obtained from a woman in her twenties or thirties with primary liver carcinoma and hepatitis B virus infection. Here the CDR3 DNA reads TGTGCCAGCAGCTTGGTAGGGACAGGGGGAATGGAGACCCAGTACTTC. It specifies CASSLVGTGGMETQYF.